The 21 T cell receptor beta chains presented below share a single source sample, sequenced in a study of human T cells and chemical hapten exposure. Indicated time point: patch test 3, about 24 weeks after DPC sensitization. Treatment in this sample: therapeutic diphenylcyclopropenone sensitization with weekly scalp DPC. TCRdb independently ran MiXCR on the RACE reads; one entry per CDR3 protein. The table lists fewer than 200,000 distinct CDR3 sequences, around a quarter of them singletons. The input for sequencing was whole blood, taken in connection with sensitization to the hapten diphenylcyclopropenone (DPC). These receptors came from a woman in her late teens or twenties with alopecia areata. Some clones in this sample may be carry-over from other donors' samples.

The chain carries TRBV14 and TRBJ2-1; D gene ambiguous. The CDR3 loop spans 15 amino acids. Germline V gives CDR1 SGHDN, CDR2 FVKESK. The V and J ends lost 0 bases and 1 base respectively, with 7 bases between them. In nucleotides, the CDR3 is TGTGCCAGCAGCCAAGATCACACTTCCTACAATGAGCAGTTCTTC. This sequence encodes CASSQDHTSYNEQFF.

The V call is TRBV2, the J call TRBJ1-1, with 9 bases aligning to TRBD1. The CDR3 sequence is 12 residues long. V lost 6 bases, J lost 10 bases, and 6 bases stayed unmatched. CDR1 SNHLY and CDR2 FYNNEI come from the germline V gene. CDR3: CASSGDRGAAFF. In DNA form, the CDR3 reads TGTGCCAGCAGCGGAGACAGGGGGGCAGCTTTCTTT.

This rearrangement joins TRBV29-1 to TRBJ2-3; TRBD2 matches 7 bases. The CDR3 consists of 15 residues. V lost 6 bases and J lost 0; bases outside the gene matches: 9. CDR1 and CDR2 (germline): SQVTM, ANQGSEA. The chain's CDR3 is CSVGGSQASTDTQYF. The CDR3 DNA reads TGCAGCGTGGGGGGGTCCCAAGCTAGCACAGATACGCAGTATTTT.

The chain has TRBV9 and TRBJ1-6, with TRBD1 as a possible D gene (5 bases). Trimming removed 4 bases at V and 7 bases at J, with 12 bases between. Germline lookup yields CDR1 SGDLS and CDR2 YYNGEE. CDR3 length equals 14 residues. CDR3 amino acids: CASSYQGENSPLHF. The CDR3 coding sequence is TGTGCCAGCAGCTATCAGGGCGAGAATTCACCCCTCCACTTT.

The V and J genes are TRBV6-2 or TRBV6-3 and TRBJ2-6; D remains unclear. The CDR3 is made up of 15 amino acids. V shed 0 bases and J shed 0 bases, with 3 bases lying between them. Per the germline V gene, CDR1 is MNHEY and CDR2 is SVGEGT. CDR3 amino acids: CASSYSHSGANVLTF. Written as DNA, the CDR3 is TGTGCCAGCAGTTACTCGCACTCTGGGGCCAACGTCCTGACTTTC.

The CDR3 spells CASSLNPGGQETQYF. The DNA of the CDR3 is TGTGCCAGCAGTTTAAACCCAGGGGGTCAAGAGACCCAGTACTTC. V and J are TRBV12-3 or TRBV12-4 and TRBJ2-5, with 7 bases aligning to TRBD1. The CDR3 spans 15 residues. With 2 bases clipped from V and 2 bases from J, the junction kept 5 bases outside the gene matches.

This sequence joins TRBV20-1 and TRBJ2-1; D ambiguous. Germline assignment: CDR1 DFQATT and CDR2 SNEGSKA (reference sequence). V was clipped by 2 bases and J by 0 bases, with 8 bases between them. The CDR3 covers 14 residues. In DNA form, the CDR3 reads TGCAGTGCTAGAAGTGCGAGCTCCTACAATGAGCAGTTCTTC. Translation: CSARSASSYNEQFF.

This chain's CDR3 is CSVEERRYNEQFF. Written as DNA, the CDR3 is TGCAGCGTTGAAGAGAGGAGGTACAATGAGCAGTTCTTC. This chain uses TRBV29-1 with TRBJ2-1; possibly TRBD2 for D (5 bases). This CDR3 region has 13 residues. Trimming pared 0 bases from V and 4 bases from J, leaving 7 bases between. CDR1 SQVTM and CDR2 ANQGSEA come from the germline V gene.

The V call is TRBV6-1, the J call TRBJ2-7; 8 positions match TRBD2. The CDR3 runs to 16 residues. Unmatched junction bases numbered 13, after V lost 6 bases and J lost 3 bases. The V gene's germline CDR1 is MNHNS and CDR2 SASEGT. The CDR3 DNA follows: TGTGCCAGCAGGGAGGACTTGATCAGCGGGAGCTACGAGCAGTACTTC. Its translation is CASREDLISGSYEQYF.

The CDR3 DNA reads TGTGCCAGCAGCTTAGCGGACGGAGCTGGAAACACCATATATTTT. Encoded protein: CASSLADGAGNTIYF. The chain employs TRBV11-1 and TRBJ1-3; D unresolved. V was clipped by 0 bases and J by 2 bases, with 8 bases between them. There are 15 residues in the CDR3. The V gene's germline CDR1 is SGHAT and CDR2 FQDESV (reference sequence).

This clonotype has only a few counts. This chain uses TRBV10-3 with TRBJ2-4; perhaps D is TRBD1 or TRBD2 (5 bases each). Between the trimmed V and J ends, which lost 2 bases and 13 bases, there was a span of 12 bases. CDR1 ENHRY and CDR2 SYGVKD come from the germline V gene. The CDR3 is 12 amino acids. The CDR3 reads CAISEPGLRQYF. The CDR3 DNA is TGTGCCATCAGTGAGCCGGGGCTGCGACAGTACTTC.

The rearrangement joins TRBV20-1 to TRBJ1-6; a weak D match, TRBD1 (5 bases). The germline V and J ends were trimmed by 5 bases and 6 bases, with 14 bases remaining between them. Germline-derived CDR1 and CDR2 are DFQATT and SNEGSKA (reference sequence). CDR3 size: 14 residues. The CDR3 region is CSAVSDSFNSPLHF. The CDR3 region has the DNA TGCAGTGCTGTATCTGACAGTTTTAATTCACCCCTCCACTTT.

V gene TRBV5-1 combines with J gene TRBJ2-3; D unclear. The CDR3 contains 14 residues. Germline V lookup: CDR1 SGHRS, CDR2 YFSETQ. The V gene lost 0 bases and the J gene lost 0 bases, with 5 bases spanning the gap. CDR3 in DNA: TGCGCCAGCAGCTTGGCCACTAGCACAGATACGCAGTATTTT. Its translation: CASSLATSTDTQYF. Filled out from reference TRBV5-1 and TRBJ2-3, the complete variable domain reads KAGVTQTPRYLIKTRGQQVTLSCSPISGHRSVSWYQQTPGQGLQFLFEYFSETQRNKGNFPGRFSGRQFSNSRSEMNVSTLELGDSALYLCASSLATSTDTQYFGPGTRLTVL.

CDR3 DNA: TGTGCCAGCAGCTCTTACAGGGGGACTAGTAGTTCCGGGGAGCTGTTTTTT. As protein: CASSSYRGTSSSGELFF. The rearrangement joins TRBV11-2 to TRBJ2-2; perhaps D is TRBD1 or TRBD2 (8 bases each). The V end lost 4 bases, the J end lost 6 bases, and 21 bases lay between the germline ends. Germline assignment: CDR1 SGHAT and CDR2 FQNNGV. The CDR3 runs 17 residues.

This chain links TRBV5-1 with TRBJ1-1, with 9 bases matching TRBD1. V dropped 3 bases and J dropped 4; count of bases not matched to a gene: 1. The germline gives CDR1 SGHRS, CDR2 YFSETQ. The CDR3 has 13 amino acids. CDR3 residues: CASSWDRATEAFF. CDR3 DNA: TGCGCCAGCAGCTGGGACAGGGCCACTGAAGCTTTCTTT.

This chain links TRBV28 with TRBJ2-7, with D tentatively TRBD1 (5 bases). Germline values: CDR1 MDHEN, CDR2 SYDVKM. V lost 0 bases, J lost 3 bases, and 12 bases lay in between. This CDR3 is 15 amino acids long. The CDR3 nucleotides read TGTGCCAGCAGTTTATGGGCAGGGCCCTTCTACGAGCAGTACTTC. It translates to CASSLWAGPFYEQYF. Full variable domain (rest looked up from reference TRBV28 and TRBJ2-7): DVKVTQSSRYLVKRTGEKVFLECVQDMDHENMFWYRQDPGLGLRLIYFSYDVKMKEKGDIPEGYSVSREKKERFSLILESASTNQTSMYLCASSLWAGPFYEQYFGPGTRLTVT.

This clonotype appeared a few times. The chain is built from TRBV6-5 and TRBJ1-3; the D is unclear. Trimming stripped 6 bases from V and 0 bases from J, with 12 bases between. This CDR3 comprises 15 residues. Germline assignment: CDR1 MNHEY and CDR2 SVGAGI. The CDR3 sequence: CASRSPGISGNTIYF. The CDR3 region has the DNA TGTGCCAGCAGATCGCCCGGGATCTCTGGAAACACCATATATTTT.

This clonotype was picked up a small number of times. The CDR3 DNA reads as TGTGCCAGCAGGAAGTTAGAGACCCAGTACTTC. Its translation: CASRKLETQYF. V usage is TRBV12-3 or TRBV12-4 and J usage is TRBJ2-5, with D unresolved. There are 11 residues in the CDR3. V was shortened by 6 bases and J by 4 bases, with 6 bases between the two germline ends.

The genes are TRBV7-2 and TRBJ2-1; D remains unclear. The CDR3 loop spans 14 amino acids. Germline-derived CDR1 and CDR2 are SGHTA and FQGNSA. The V and J ends lost 5 bases and 7 bases respectively, with 15 bases between them. CDR3 amino acids: CASSKGDPANEQFF. In nucleotides, the CDR3 is TGTGCCAGCAGCAAAGGTGATCCCGCTAATGAGCAGTTCTTC.

This chain links TRBV11-3 with TRBJ2-1; TRBD2 matches 7 bases. Germline-derived CDR1 and CDR2 are SGHNT and YENEEA. J was trimmed by 9 bases and V by 2 bases; bases with no gene match: 13. The CDR3 extends over 16 amino acids. The CDR3 DNA reads as TGTGCCAGCAGCTTATTTGGGGCGGCAACGGGAGGTGAGCAGTTCTTC. It is translated as CASSLFGAATGGEQFF.

The rearrangement joins TRBV7-8 to TRBJ1-6, with D maybe TRBD1 (6 bases). CDR1 is SGHVS, CDR2 FQNEAQ, per germline. The CDR3 is 16 amino acids. V was trimmed by 1 base and J by 4 bases, leaving 11 bases between them. The CDR3 region is CASSLGGTPYNSPLHF. The CDR3 nucleotides read TGTGCCAGCAGCTTAGGAGGGACACCGTATAATTCACCCCTCCACTTT.